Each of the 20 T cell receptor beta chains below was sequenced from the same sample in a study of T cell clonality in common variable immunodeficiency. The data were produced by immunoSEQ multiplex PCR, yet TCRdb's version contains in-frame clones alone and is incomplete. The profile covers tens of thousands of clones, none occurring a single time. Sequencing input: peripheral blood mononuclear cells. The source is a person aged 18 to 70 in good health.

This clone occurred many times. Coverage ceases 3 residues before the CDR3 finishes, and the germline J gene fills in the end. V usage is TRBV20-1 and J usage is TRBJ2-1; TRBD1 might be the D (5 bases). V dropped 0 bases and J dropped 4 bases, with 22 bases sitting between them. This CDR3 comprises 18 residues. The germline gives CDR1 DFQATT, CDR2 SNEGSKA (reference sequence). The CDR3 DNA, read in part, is TGCAGTGCTAGAGATTCCTCGAGACAGCGAAAATTATACAATGAG. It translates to CSARDSSRQRKLYNE. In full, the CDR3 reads CSARDSSRQRKLYNEQFF.

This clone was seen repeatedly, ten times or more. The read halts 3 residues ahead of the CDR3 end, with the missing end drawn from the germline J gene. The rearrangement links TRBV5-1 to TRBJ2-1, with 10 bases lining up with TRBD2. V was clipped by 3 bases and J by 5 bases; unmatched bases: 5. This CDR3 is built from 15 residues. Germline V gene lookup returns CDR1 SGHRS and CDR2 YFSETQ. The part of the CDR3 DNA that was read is TGCGCCAGCAGCTGGGGAGCGGGAGGGAACAATGAG. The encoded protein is CASSWGAGGNNE. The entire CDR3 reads CASSWGAGGNNEQFF.

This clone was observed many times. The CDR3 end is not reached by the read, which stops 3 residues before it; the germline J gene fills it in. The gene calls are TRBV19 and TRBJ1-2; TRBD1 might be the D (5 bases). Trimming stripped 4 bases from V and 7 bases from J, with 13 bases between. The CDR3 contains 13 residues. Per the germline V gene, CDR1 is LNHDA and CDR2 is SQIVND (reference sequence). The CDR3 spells CASSRQGTGGYTF. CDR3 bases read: TGTGCCAGTAGTAGGCAGGGAACCGGTGGC.

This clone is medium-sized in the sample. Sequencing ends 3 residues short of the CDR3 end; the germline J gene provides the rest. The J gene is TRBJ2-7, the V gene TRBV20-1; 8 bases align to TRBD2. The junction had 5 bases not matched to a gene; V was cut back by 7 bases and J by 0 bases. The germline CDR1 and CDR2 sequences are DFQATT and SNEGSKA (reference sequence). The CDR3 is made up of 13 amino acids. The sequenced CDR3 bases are TGCAGTGTAACCGGGAGGGGCTCCTACGAG. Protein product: CSVTGRGSYE. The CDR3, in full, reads CSVTGRGSYEQYF.

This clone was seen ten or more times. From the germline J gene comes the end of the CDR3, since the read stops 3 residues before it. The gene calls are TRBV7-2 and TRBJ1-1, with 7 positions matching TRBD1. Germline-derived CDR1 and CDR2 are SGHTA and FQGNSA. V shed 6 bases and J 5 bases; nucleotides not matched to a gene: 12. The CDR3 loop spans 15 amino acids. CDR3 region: CASRRQSGGTTEAFF. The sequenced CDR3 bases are TGTGCCAGCAGGCGCCAATCAGGGGGGACTACTGAA.

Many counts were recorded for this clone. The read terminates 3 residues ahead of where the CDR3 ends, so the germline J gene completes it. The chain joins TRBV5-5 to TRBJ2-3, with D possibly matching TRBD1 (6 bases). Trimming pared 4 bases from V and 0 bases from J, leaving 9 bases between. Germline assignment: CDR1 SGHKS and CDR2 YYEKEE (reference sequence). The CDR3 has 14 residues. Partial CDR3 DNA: TGTGCCAGCAGCAAGGGACAAAGCACAGATACG. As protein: CASSKGQSTDT. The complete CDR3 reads CASSKGQSTDTQYF. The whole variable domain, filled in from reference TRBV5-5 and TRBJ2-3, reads DAGVTQSPTHLIKTRGQQVTLRCSPISGHKSVSWYQQVLGQGPQFIFQYYEKEERGRGNFPDRFSARQFPNYSSELNVNALLLGDSALYLCASSKGQSTDTQYFGPGTRLTVL.

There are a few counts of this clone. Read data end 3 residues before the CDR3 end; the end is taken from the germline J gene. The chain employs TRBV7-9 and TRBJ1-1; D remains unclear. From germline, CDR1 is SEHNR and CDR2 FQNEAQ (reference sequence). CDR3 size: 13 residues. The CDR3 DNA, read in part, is TGTGCCAGCAGCTTCAGCGCGATATTCGGC. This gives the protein CASSFSAIFG. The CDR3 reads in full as CASSFSAIFGAFF. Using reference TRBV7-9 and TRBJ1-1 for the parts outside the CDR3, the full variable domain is DTGVSQNPRHKITKRGQNVTFRCDPISEHNRLYWYRQTLGQGPEFLTYFQNEAQLEKSRLLSDRFSAERPKGSFSTLEIQRTEQGDSAMYLCASSFSAIFGAFFGQGTRLTVV.

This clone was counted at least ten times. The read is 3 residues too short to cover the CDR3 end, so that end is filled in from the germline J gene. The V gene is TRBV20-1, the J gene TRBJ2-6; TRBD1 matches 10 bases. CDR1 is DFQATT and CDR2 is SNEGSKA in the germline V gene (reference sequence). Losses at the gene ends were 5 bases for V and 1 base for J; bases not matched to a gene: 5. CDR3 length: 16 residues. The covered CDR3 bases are TGCAGTGCTGAAGGGACAGGGGAATCTGGGGCCAACGTC. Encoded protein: CSAEGTGESGANV. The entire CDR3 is CSAEGTGESGANVLTF.

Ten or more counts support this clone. CDR3 in amino acids: CASSLVGSKNTEAFF. The DNA read from the CDR3 is TGTGCCAGCAGCTTGGTAGGGTCGAAGAACACTGAA. The chain joins TRBV5-6 to TRBJ1-1; D uncertain. The read ends 3 residues before the CDR3 terminus; that terminus is restored from the germline J gene. The CDR3 spans 15 residues. Trimming shortened V by 0 bases and J by 1 base, and 10 bases separated the two germline ends. Per germline, CDR1 SGHDT and CDR2 YYEEEE.

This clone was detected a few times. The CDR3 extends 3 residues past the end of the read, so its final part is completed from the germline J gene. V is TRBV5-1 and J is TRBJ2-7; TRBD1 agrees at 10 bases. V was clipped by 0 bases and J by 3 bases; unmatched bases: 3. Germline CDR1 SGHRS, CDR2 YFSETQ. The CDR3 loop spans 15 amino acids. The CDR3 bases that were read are TGCGCCAGCAGCTTGGACGGGACAGGGGTCTACGAG. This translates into CASSLDGTGVYE. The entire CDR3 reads CASSLDGTGVYEQYF. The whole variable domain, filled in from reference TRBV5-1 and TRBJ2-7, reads KAGVTQTPRYLIKTRGQQVTLSCSPISGHRSVSWYQQTPGQGLQFLFEYFSETQRNKGNFPGRFSGRQFSNSRSEMNVSTLELGDSALYLCASSLDGTGVYEQYFGPGTRLTVT.

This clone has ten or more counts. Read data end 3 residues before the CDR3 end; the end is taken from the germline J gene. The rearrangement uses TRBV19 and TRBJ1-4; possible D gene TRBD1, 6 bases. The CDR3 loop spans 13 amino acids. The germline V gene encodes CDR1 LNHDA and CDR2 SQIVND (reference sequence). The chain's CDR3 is CASSTGGVSPLFF. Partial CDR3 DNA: TGTGCCAGTAGCACTGGGGGCGTCTCACCA.

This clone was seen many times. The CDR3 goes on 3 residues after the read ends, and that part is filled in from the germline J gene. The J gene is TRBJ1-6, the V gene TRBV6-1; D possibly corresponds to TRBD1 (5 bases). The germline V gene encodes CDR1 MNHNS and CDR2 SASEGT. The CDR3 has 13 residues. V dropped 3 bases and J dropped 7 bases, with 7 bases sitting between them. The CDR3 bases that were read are TGTGCCAGCAGTGATGGGGGGAATTCACCC. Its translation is CASSDGGNSP. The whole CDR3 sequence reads CASSDGGNSPLHF.

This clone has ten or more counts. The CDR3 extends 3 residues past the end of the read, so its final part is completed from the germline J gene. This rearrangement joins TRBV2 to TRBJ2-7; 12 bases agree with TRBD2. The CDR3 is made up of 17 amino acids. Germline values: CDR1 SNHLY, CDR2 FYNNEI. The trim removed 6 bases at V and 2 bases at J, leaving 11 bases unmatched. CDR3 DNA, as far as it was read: TGTGCCAGCAGCTCCCGACTAGCGGGAGAACGGGCCTACGAG. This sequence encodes CASSSRLAGERAYE. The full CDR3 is CASSSRLAGERAYEQYF.

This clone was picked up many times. CDR3 amino acids: CSARAVGGETQYF. The CDR3 DNA, read in part, is TGCAGTGCCCGGGCGGTTGGGGGGGAGACC. The genes are TRBV20-1 and TRBJ2-5, with a tentative D call TRBD2 (6 bases). Coverage ceases 3 residues before the CDR3 finishes, and the germline J gene fills in the end. The CDR3 consists of 13 residues. V shed 6 bases and J shed 5 bases, with 16 bases lying between them. The V gene's germline CDR1 is DFQATT and CDR2 SNEGSKA (reference sequence).

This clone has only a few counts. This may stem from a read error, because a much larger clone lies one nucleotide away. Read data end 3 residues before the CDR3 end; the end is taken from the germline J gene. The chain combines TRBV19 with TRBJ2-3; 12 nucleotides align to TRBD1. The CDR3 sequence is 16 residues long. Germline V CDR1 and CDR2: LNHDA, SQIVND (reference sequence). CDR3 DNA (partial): TGTGCCAGTAGCGAAACGGGACAGGGGGCCGGGCGGCCG. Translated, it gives CASSETGQGAGRP. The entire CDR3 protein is CASSETGQGAGRPQYF. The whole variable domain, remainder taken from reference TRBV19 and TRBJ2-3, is DGGITQSPKYLFRKEGQNVTLSCEQNLNHDAMYWYRQDPGQGLRLIYYSQIVNDFQKGDIAEGYSVSREKKESFPLTVTSAQKNPTAFYLCASSETGQGAGRPQYFGPGTRLTVL.

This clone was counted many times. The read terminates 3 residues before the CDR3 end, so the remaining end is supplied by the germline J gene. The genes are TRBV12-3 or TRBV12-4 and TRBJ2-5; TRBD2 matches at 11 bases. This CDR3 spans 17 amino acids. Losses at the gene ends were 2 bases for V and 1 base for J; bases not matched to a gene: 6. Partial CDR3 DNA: TGTGCCAGCAGTTTATCCGGGACTAGCGGTTTCCAAGAGACC. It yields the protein CASSLSGTSGFQET. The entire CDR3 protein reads CASSLSGTSGFQETQYF.

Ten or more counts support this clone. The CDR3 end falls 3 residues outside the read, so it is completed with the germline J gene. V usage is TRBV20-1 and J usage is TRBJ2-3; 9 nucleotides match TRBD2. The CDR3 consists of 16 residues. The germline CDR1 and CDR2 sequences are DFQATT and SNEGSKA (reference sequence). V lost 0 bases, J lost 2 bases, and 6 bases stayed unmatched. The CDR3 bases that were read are TGCAGTGCTAGAGACATAGCGGGAGTTTACACAGATACG. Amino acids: CSARDIAGVYTDT. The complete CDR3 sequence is CSARDIAGVYTDTQYF.

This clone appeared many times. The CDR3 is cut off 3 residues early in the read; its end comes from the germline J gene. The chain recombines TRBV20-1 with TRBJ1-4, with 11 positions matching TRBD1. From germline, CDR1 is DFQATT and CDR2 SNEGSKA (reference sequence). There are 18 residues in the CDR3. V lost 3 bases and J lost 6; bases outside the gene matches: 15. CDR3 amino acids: CSARKFRDRGLEDEKLFF. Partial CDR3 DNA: TGCAGTGCTAGGAAATTCCGGGACAGGGGGTTGGAAGATGAAAAA.

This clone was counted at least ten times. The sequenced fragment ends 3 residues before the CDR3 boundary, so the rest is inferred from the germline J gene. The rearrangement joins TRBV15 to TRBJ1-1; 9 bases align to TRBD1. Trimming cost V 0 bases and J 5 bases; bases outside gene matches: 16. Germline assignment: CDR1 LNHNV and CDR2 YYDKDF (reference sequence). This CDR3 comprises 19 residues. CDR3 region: CATSRDRSNRGRWGTEAFF. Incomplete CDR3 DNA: TGTGCCACCAGCAGAGATAGGAGCAACAGGGGGCGCTGGGGGACTGAA.

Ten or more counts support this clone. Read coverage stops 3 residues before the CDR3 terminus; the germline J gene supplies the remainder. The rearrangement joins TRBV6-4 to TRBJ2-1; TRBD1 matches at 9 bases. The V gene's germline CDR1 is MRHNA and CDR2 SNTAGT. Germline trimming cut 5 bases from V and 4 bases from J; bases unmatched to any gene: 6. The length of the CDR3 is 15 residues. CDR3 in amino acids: CASSTQGAGYNEQFF. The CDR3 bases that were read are TGTGCCAGCAGTACACAGGGGGCGGGATACAATGAG.